These 26 T cell receptor beta chains were sequenced from one sample in a study of cytomegalovirus exposure and HLA in healthy donors. The PCR employed 60 Vbeta primers together with 13 Jbeta primers. Produced via immunoSEQ multiplex PCR; TCRdb's table is partial and in-frame only. The sample records tens of thousands of clones, around two thirds being singletons. What was sequenced was PBMCs. The receptors derive from a man aged 60-69 years in good health and CMV-seropositive.

The chain joins TRBV19 to TRBJ1-1; the match to TRBD1 covers 8 bases. V was pared by 5 bases and J by 1 base, with 3 bases of the junction left unmatched. CDR3 length: 14 residues. The germline CDR1 and CDR2 sequences are LNHDA and SQIVND (reference sequence). The CDR3 region has the DNA TGTGCCAGTAGTGTCGACAGGGGGAACACTGAAGCTTTCTTT. Its protein product is CASSVDRGNTEAFF.

J is TRBJ2-7 and V is TRBV7-8, with 10 bases that match TRBD2. The CDR3 has 17 residues. With V trimmed by 1 base and J by 3 bases, 9 bases remained unmatched. Germline loops: CDR1 SGHVS, CDR2 FQNEAQ. CDR3 loop: CASSLVTGTSESYEQYF. The CDR3, as DNA: TGTGCCAGCAGCTTAGTCACCGGGACTAGCGAGAGCTACGAGCAGTACTTC.

J is TRBJ1-1 and V is TRBV9; a possible D gene is TRBD1 (6 bases). V lost 0 bases to trimming and J lost 4 bases, with 16 bases between them. Germline assignment: CDR1 SGDLS and CDR2 YYNGEE. This CDR3 region has 16 residues. CDR3 bases: TGTGCCAGCAGCGTAGAGGGGGACAATTTCGGCACTGAAGCTTTCTTT. Protein product: CASSVEGDNFGTEAFF.

The V call is TRBV7-2, the J call TRBJ1-2, with TRBD1 identical over 7 bases. V trimming: 3 bases; J trimming: 0 bases; junction bases outside the gene matches: 4. Germline CDR1 and CDR2: SGHTA and FQGNSA. This CDR3 comprises 15 residues. The CDR3 loop reads CASSLGDRTNYGYTF. CDR3 in DNA: TGTGCCAGCAGCTTGGGGGACAGAACTAACTATGGCTACACCTTC.

The V and J genes are TRBV9 and TRBJ2-1, with TRBD2 identical over 13 bases. Losses at the gene ends were 4 bases for V and 5 bases for J; bases not matched to a gene: 6. This CDR3 contains 16 residues. The germline CDR1 and CDR2 sequences are SGDLS and YYNGEE. The CDR3 DNA follows: TGTGCCAGCAGCCCCCGACTAGCGGGAGGCCACAATGAGCAGTTCTTC. Translation gives CASSPRLAGGHNEQFF.

The chain is built from TRBV7-8 and TRBJ2-5; 11 bases agree with TRBD2. Germline-derived CDR1 and CDR2 are SGHVS and FQNEAQ. This CDR3 contains 14 residues. J was trimmed by 11 bases and V by 3 bases; bases with no gene match: 8. CDR3 bases: TGTGCCAGCAGCTTGACTAGCGGGGCTCGGGAGCAGTACTTC. Amino acids: CASSLTSGAREQYF.

The chain couples TRBV28 to TRBJ2-7, with a possible D match to TRBD1 (5 bases). V was trimmed by 2 bases and J by 4 bases, leaving 18 bases between them. Per germline, CDR1 MDHEN and CDR2 SYDVKM. This CDR3 is 16 amino acids long. The CDR3 DNA sequence: TGTGCCAGCAGTTTACGGAGACAGTCGCTTGGGTACGAGCAGTACTTC. Protein product: CASSLRRQSLGYEQYF. The entire variable domain, with the rest obtained from reference TRBV28 and TRBJ2-7, is as follows: DVKVTQSSRYLVKRTGEKVFLECVQDMDHENMFWYRQDPGLGLRLIYFSYDVKMKEKGDIPEGYSVSREKKERFSLILESASTNQTSMYLCASSLRRQSLGYEQYFGPGTRLTVT.

J is TRBJ2-7 and V is TRBV5-1, with 7 bases lining up with TRBD1. This CDR3 is built from 14 residues. J was trimmed by 2 bases and V by 0 bases; bases with no gene match: 2. The germline V gene encodes CDR1 SGHRS and CDR2 YFSETQ. Here the CDR3 reads CASSLGDRAYEQYF. DNA of the CDR3: TGCGCCAGCAGCTTGGGGGACAGAGCCTACGAGCAGTACTTC.

The chain joins TRBV7-6 to TRBJ2-7; 12 bases fit TRBD2. With V trimmed by 3 bases and J by 7 bases, 7 bases remained unmatched. The CDR3 length is 15 residues. CDR1 and CDR2 from the germline V gene are SGHVS and FNYEAQ. CDR3 nucleotide sequence: TGTGCCAGCAGCTTCTCTAGCGGGGGGGCCAATGAGCAGTACTTC. Protein product: CASSFSSGGANEQYF. The full variable domain, its missing parts supplied by reference TRBV7-6 and TRBJ2-7, is GAGVSQSPRYKVTKRGQDVALRCDPISGHVSLYWYRQALGQGPEFLTYFNYEAQQDKSGLPNDRFSAERPEGSISTLTIQRTEQRDSAMYRCASSFSSGGANEQYFGPGTRLTVT.

This clone came up a few times. The CDR3 loop is CASASGWADTQYF. In DNA form, the CDR3 reads TGTGCTAGTGCCTCAGGGTGGGCAGATACGCAGTATTTT. V usage is TRBV12-5 and J usage is TRBJ2-3, with D tentatively TRBD1 (5 bases). CDR1 and CDR2 (germline): LGHNT, FRNRAP. This CDR3 is built from 13 residues. V was shortened by 7 bases and J by 4 bases, with 12 bases between the two germline ends.

The chain carries TRBV15 and TRBJ1-2, with TRBD1 matching over 9 bases. This CDR3 is built from 16 residues. V lost 0 bases, J lost 7 bases, and 9 bases stayed unmatched. The germline V gene has CDR1 LNHNV and CDR2 YYDKDF (reference sequence). Here the CDR3 reads CATSRDLTGGEGGYTF. CDR3 coding DNA: TGTGCCACCAGCAGAGATCTGACAGGGGGTGAAGGTGGCTACACCTTC. Filled out from reference TRBV15 and TRBJ1-2, the complete variable domain reads DAMVIQNPRYQVTQFGKPVTLSCSQTLNHNVMYWYQQKSSQAPKLLFHYYDKDFNNEADTPDNFQSRRPNTSFCFLDIRSPGLGDTAMYLCATSRDLTGGEGGYTFGSGTRLTVV.

The chain links TRBV6-1 to TRBJ1-2, with no clear D. Germline-derived CDR1 and CDR2 are MNHNS and SASEGT. With 5 bases removed from V and 4 bases from J, the gap between germline ends came to 14 bases. This CDR3 has 14 amino acids. The CDR3 nucleotides are TGTGCCAGCAGTACTGGGTTCTCGGGCTATGGCTACACCTTC. Translation: CASSTGFSGYGYTF.

This clone occurred a few times. This chain joins TRBV2 and TRBJ2-7; no firm D call. Trimming shortened V by 2 bases and J by 9 bases, and 8 bases separated the two germline ends. Per the germline V gene, CDR1 is SNHLY and CDR2 is FYNNEI. The CDR3 runs to 11 residues. DNA for the CDR3: TGTGCCAGCAGTGAAACAACTACGCAGTACTTC. Translating it yields CASSETTTQYF. Full variable domain (rest looked up from reference TRBV2 and TRBJ2-7): EPEVTQTPSHQVTQMGQEVILRCVPISNHLYFYWYRQILGQKVEFLVSFYNNEISEKSEIFDDQFSVERPDGSNFTLKIRSTKLEDSAMYFCASSETTTQYFGPGTRLTVT.

The rearrangement uses TRBV5-1 and TRBJ2-3, with D maybe TRBD1 (6 bases). The V end lost 4 bases, the J end lost 3 bases, and 18 bases lay between the germline ends. The CDR3 runs 16 residues. From germline, CDR1 is SGHRS and CDR2 YFSETQ. CDR3 in DNA: TGCGCCAGCAGCCTGAGGACAGCCCAAGGAACAGATACGCAGTATTTT. Protein product: CASSLRTAQGTDTQYF.

The sample holds a few counts of this clone. V gene TRBV5-6 combines with J gene TRBJ1-2; TRBD1 might be the D (6 bases). Looked up from germline, CDR1 is SGHDT and CDR2 is YYEEEE. CDR3 length: 14 residues. V was pared by 2 bases and J by 6 bases, with 14 bases between. Written as DNA, the CDR3 is TGTGCCAGCAGCTTCCTTCGGACAGTCCATGGCTACACCTTC. It encodes CASSFLRTVHGYTF.

The V gene is TRBV19, the J gene TRBJ2-5, with 8 nucleotides matching TRBD1. Germline assignment: CDR1 LNHDA and CDR2 SQIVND (reference sequence). The CDR3 sequence is 14 residues long. With 5 bases clipped from V and 5 bases from J, the junction kept 7 bases outside the gene matches. CDR3 in DNA: TGTGCCAGTAGTCCCGGACAGGGTTGGGAGACCCAGTACTTC. It codes for CASSPGQGWETQYF. The full variable domain, in which reference TRBV19 and TRBJ2-5 provide the parts outside the CDR3, is DGGITQSPKYLFRKEGQNVTLSCEQNLNHDAMYWYRQDPGQGLRLIYYSQIVNDFQKGDIAEGYSVSREKKESFPLTVTSAQKNPTAFYLCASSPGQGWETQYFGPGTRLLVL.

In this sample, this clone turned up once. The chain combines TRBV30 with TRBJ2-7; 11 nucleotides align to TRBD1. V lost 4 bases, J lost 2 bases, and 4 bases stayed unmatched. The CDR3 sequence is 14 residues long. CDR1 and CDR2 (germline): GTSNPN, SVGIG (reference sequence). CDR3 in DNA: TGTGCCTGGACACGGGACAGGGGGACCTACGAGCAGTACTTC. This translates into CAWTRDRGTYEQYF.

CDR3 nucleotide sequence: TGCGCCAGCAGCCAAGTGGGAGTGCGCGGGGGACTTCTCTACGAGCAGTACTTC. This gives the protein CASSQVGVRGGLLYEQYF. This sequence joins TRBV4-1 and TRBJ2-7; 7 bases are shared with TRBD2. The V gene end was trimmed by 1 base and the J gene end by 3 bases; junction bases not matched to a gene: 15. The germline V gene has CDR1 MGHRA and CDR2 YSYEKL. The CDR3 consists of 18 residues.

The chain combines TRBV5-1 with TRBJ1-3; TRBD1 agrees at 7 bases. The germline V gene has CDR1 SGHRS and CDR2 YFSETQ. V lost 0 bases, J lost 2 bases, and 2 bases stayed unmatched. The length of the CDR3 is 15 residues. In nucleotides, the CDR3 is TGCGCCAGCAGCTTGGCCCAGGGGGCTGGAAACACCATATATTTT. Protein: CASSLAQGAGNTIYF. Looking up the rest from reference TRBV5-1 and TRBJ1-3 gives the full variable domain: KAGVTQTPRYLIKTRGQQVTLSCSPISGHRSVSWYQQTPGQGLQFLFEYFSETQRNKGNFPGRFSGRQFSNSRSEMNVSTLELGDSALYLCASSLAQGAGNTIYFGEGSWLTVV.

The chain couples TRBV10-1 to TRBJ2-3; TRBD2 aligns across 9 bases. This CDR3 region has 17 residues. Trimming cost V 6 bases and J 2 bases; bases outside gene matches: 12. Germline V gene lookup returns CDR1 WNHNN and CDR2 SYGVQD (reference sequence). CDR3 in DNA: TGCGCCAGCAGCCCAGGCAGACTAGCGGACTCCACAGATACGCAGTATTTT. Amino acid sequence: CASSPGRLADSTDTQYF.

The chain joins TRBV19 to TRBJ1-1; 12 bases line up with TRBD1. V lost 5 bases to trimming and J lost 1 base; unmatched junction nucleotides: 8. The CDR3 totals 17 residues. The germline gives CDR1 LNHDA, CDR2 SQIVND (reference sequence). The CDR3 protein is CASSSGTGGLSNTEAFF. The CDR3 bases are TGTGCCAGTAGTTCCGGGACAGGGGGCCTTTCGAACACTGAAGCTTTCTTT.

The J gene is TRBJ1-1, the V gene TRBV5-1; TRBD1 matches 9 bases. V lost 3 bases and J lost 6; bases outside the gene matches: 9. Germline CDR1 SGHRS, CDR2 YFSETQ. This CDR3 has 15 amino acids. The CDR3 is CASSSLQGAGAEAFF. DNA for the CDR3: TGCGCCAGCAGCTCACTACAGGGGGCGGGAGCTGAAGCTTTCTTT.

With regard to this clone: Sequence at one end of the junction differs from germline and may be a read error. The rearrangement joins TRBV7-9 to TRBJ1-4; D uncertain. CDR3 length: 12 residues. Germline lookup yields CDR1 SEHNR and CDR2 FQNEAQ (reference sequence). The CDR3 reads CSSSVTREKLFF. CDR3 in DNA: TGTTCCAGCAGCGTAACGAGGGAAAAACTGTTTTTT.

Details on this clone: The germline gene is not matched at one end of the junction; a read error may be the cause. V is TRBV5-1 and J is TRBJ2-5; TRBD2 matches 12 bases. The CDR3 consists of 16 residues. Germline loops: CDR1 SGHRS, CDR2 YFSETQ. The CDR3: CAGSRGLAGWGETQYF. DNA for the CDR3: TGCGCCGGCAGCCGGGGACTAGCGGGTTGGGGAGAGACCCAGTACTTC.

This chain joins TRBV6-5 and TRBJ1-2, with D unresolved. The germline V and J ends were trimmed by 2 bases and 8 bases, with 18 bases remaining between them. This CDR3 contains 15 residues. CDR1 is MNHEY, CDR2 SVGAGI, per germline. The DNA for the CDR3 is TGTGCCAGCAGTTACCTCACCGCGCAGGAAAAGGGCTACACCTTC. Translating gives CASSYLTAQEKGYTF.

Here the CDR3 DNA reads TGTGCCAGCAGTTTTATGGGTTCCCCCAGGTACGAGCAGTACTTC. This sequence encodes CASSFMGSPRYEQYF. The chain employs TRBV6-5 and TRBJ2-5, with D uncertain. TRBJ2-7 explains the end of the DNA better; the J call may be wrong. From germline, CDR1 is MNHEY and CDR2 SVGAGI. The CDR3 sequence is 15 residues long.